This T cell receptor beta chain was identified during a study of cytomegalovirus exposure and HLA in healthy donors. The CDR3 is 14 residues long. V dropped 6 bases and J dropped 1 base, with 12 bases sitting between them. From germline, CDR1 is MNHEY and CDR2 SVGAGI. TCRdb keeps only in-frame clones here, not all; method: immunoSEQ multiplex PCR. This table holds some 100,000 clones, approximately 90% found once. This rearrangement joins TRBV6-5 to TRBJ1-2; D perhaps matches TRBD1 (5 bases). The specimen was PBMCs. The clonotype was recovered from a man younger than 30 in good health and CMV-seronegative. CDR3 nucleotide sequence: TGTGCCAGCAGGAGTAACAGGCTTAACTATGGCTACACCTTC. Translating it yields CASRSNRLNYGYTF.